Below are 15 T cell receptor beta chains sequenced from a single sample in a study of T cells in Graves' hyperthyroidism and ophthalmopathy. Amplification of TCR beta CDR3 regions was performed using RNA transcripts as template. In the first-round RT-PCR of the TCR CDR3, the HTBI primer set was used. MiXCR was run by TCRdb on the multiplex PCR reads, yielding one entry per CDR3 protein. The sample includes roughly 500,000 distinct CDR3 sequences, about 43% of them seen just once. The sequenced sample was peripheral blood or thyroid tissue (not recorded which). These receptor sequences come from an adult woman with Graves' disease, either hyperthyroidism or ophthalmopathy (not recorded which).

This sequence joins TRBV24-1 and TRBJ2-5; D is perhaps TRBD2 (5 bases). The CDR3 is 14 residues long. The V gene's germline CDR1 is KGHDR and CDR2 SFDVKD. Trimming removed 6 bases at V and 2 bases at J, with 12 bases between. CDR3 DNA sequence: TGTGCCACCAGTAAAACCCGGGGACAAGAGACCCAGTACTTC. This translates into CATSKTRGQETQYF.

There are a few counts of this clonotype. This chain connects TRBV2 to TRBJ2-5; D unresolved. The CDR3 is 15 residues long. The germline V gene encodes CDR1 SNHLY and CDR2 FYNNEI. V dropped 5 bases and J dropped 2 bases, with 15 bases sitting between them. CDR3 nucleotides: TGTGCCAGCAGTTTAATTCAGCGAGGACAAGAGACCCAGTACTTC. Translation gives CASSLIQRGQETQYF.

The chain combines TRBV6-6 with TRBJ1-5; 9 bases fit TRBD1. V trimming: 5 bases; J trimming: 5 bases; junction bases outside the gene matches: 4. CDR3 size: 14 residues. Germline V lookup: CDR1 MNHNY, CDR2 SVGAGI (reference sequence). The CDR3 spells CASSTRTGDQPQHF. The CDR3 DNA reads TGTGCCAGCAGTACTAGGACAGGGGATCAGCCCCAGCATTTT.

As DNA, the CDR3 is TGTGCCGGGGAGGACGACGGGAGGGTCAATACCCAGTACTTC. The encoded protein is CAGEDDGRVNTQYF. This chain joins TRBV2 and TRBJ2-5; 8 bases are shared with TRBD2. From germline, CDR1 is SNHLY and CDR2 FYNNEI. This CDR3 region has 14 residues. The J segment lost 8 bases and the V segment lost 11 bases, leaving 16 bases of the junction unmatched. The variable domain in full, completed from reference TRBV2 and TRBJ2-5, reads EPEVTQTPSHQVTQMGQEVILRCVPISNHLYFYWYRQILGQKVEFLVSFYNNEISEKSEIFDDQFSVERPDGSNFTLKIRSTKLEDSAMYFCAGEDDGRVNTQYFGPGTRLLVL.

This rearrangement joins TRBV29-1 to TRBJ2-5; D gene uncertain. The CDR3 has 13 residues. CDR1 is SQVTM and CDR2 is ANQGSEA in the germline V gene. V was pared by 8 bases and J by 2 bases, with 15 bases between. Here the CDR3 reads CSPRIRNQETQYF. As DNA, the CDR3 is TGCAGCCCGCGTATTAGGAATCAAGAGACCCAGTACTTC.

This clonotype was observed many times. This rearrangement joins TRBV2 to TRBJ1-4; no definite D call. The CDR3 has 14 residues. V was shortened by 7 bases and J by 11 bases, with 20 bases between the two germline ends. Germline assignment: CDR1 SNHLY and CDR2 FYNNEI. CDR3 in amino acids: CASTEVGWGQKLFF. The CDR3 nucleotides are TGTGCCAGCACAGAGGTGGGTTGGGGTCAGAAACTGTTTTTT.

This clonotype was seen ten or more times. This chain uses TRBV20-1 with TRBJ1-1; TRBD1 matches at 10 bases. Losses at the gene ends were 7 bases for V and 7 bases for J; bases not matched to a gene: 9. Germline CDR1 reads DFQATT; CDR2 reads SNEGSKA (reference sequence). CDR3 length: 13 amino acids. CDR3 residues: CSGTTGGSGEAFF. As DNA, the CDR3 is TGCAGTGGGACGACAGGGGGCTCGGGTGAAGCTTTCTTT.

This clonotype has ten or more counts. This chain joins TRBV24-1 and TRBJ2-5, with 13 bases lining up with TRBD2. CDR3 size: 17 residues. V lost 4 bases to trimming and J lost 2 bases; unmatched junction nucleotides: 6. Germline V gene sequence: CDR1 KGHDR, CDR2 SFDVKD. Here the CDR3 DNA reads TGTGCCACCAGTGAAGCGGGACTAGCGGGAATACAAGAGACCCAGTACTTC. Translation gives CATSEAGLAGIQETQYF.

This chain connects TRBV15 to TRBJ1-3; 7 bases match TRBD1. The CDR3 consists of 13 residues. Looked up from germline, CDR1 is LNHNV and CDR2 is YYDKDF (reference sequence). J gave up 11 bases and V 1 base, and 5 bases lay outside the gene matches. The chain's CDR3 is CATSRGGTDPIYF. CDR3 DNA: TGTGCCACCAGCAGAGGCGGGACAGATCCCATATATTTT.

This clonotype was observed at least ten times. V and J are TRBV6-5 and TRBJ1-5; D uncertain. The V gene's germline CDR1 is MNHEY and CDR2 SVGAGI. The germline V and J ends were trimmed by 6 bases and 6 bases, with 12 bases remaining between them. This CDR3 is 13 amino acids long. The CDR3 sequence: CASSLVAAQPQHF. The CDR3, as DNA: TGTGCCAGCAGCCTCGTGGCCGCTCAGCCCCAGCATTTT.

Note on this clonotype: Sequence at one end of the junction differs from germline and may be a read error. This chain connects TRBV7-9 to TRBJ1-5; a possible D gene is TRBD1 (5 bases). This CDR3 has 13 amino acids. Germline CDR1 is SEHNR and CDR2 is FQNEAQ (reference sequence). In DNA form, the CDR3 reads TGTGCCAGCAGCCAGGACACAAACCAGCGCCAGCATTTT. Translation gives CASSQDTNQRQHF.

This clonotype was observed a few times. The rearrangement links TRBV27 to TRBJ1-5, with D unresolved. Trimming removed 4 bases at V and 0 bases at J, with 10 bases between. The CDR3 is made up of 15 amino acids. Germline V gene data show CDR1 as MNHEY and CDR2 as SMNVEV (reference sequence). The CDR3 DNA is TGTGCCAGCAGTTCATCGATAAATAGCAATCAGCCCCAGCATTTT. This sequence encodes CASSSSINSNQPQHF.

Notes on this clonotype: A read error may account for a junction end that differs from germline. This sequence joins TRBV7-2 and TRBJ2-5; no clear D. CDR1 SGHTA and CDR2 FQGNSA come from the germline V gene. This CDR3 has 15 residues. This CDR3 is CASRASMGMMETRYF. In DNA, the CDR3 is TGTGCCAGCAGGGCAAGTATGGGGATGATGGAGACCCGGTACTTC.

The chain couples TRBV2 to TRBJ1-5, with TRBD1 matching 9 bases. The CDR3 sequence is 15 residues long. In germline, CDR1 is SNHLY, CDR2 FYNNEI. V was clipped by 3 bases and J by 3 bases; unmatched bases: 3. The CDR3 spells CASSEGQGNNQPQHF. CDR3 bases: TGTGCCAGCAGTGAGGGACAGGGAAACAATCAGCCCCAGCATTTT.

V gene TRBV28 combines with J gene TRBJ1-5; 7 bases line up with TRBD1. Germline V gives CDR1 MDHEN, CDR2 SYDVKM. CDR3 length: 14 amino acids. The V and J ends lost 5 bases and 4 bases, in that order; junction bases with no gene match: 5. DNA of the CDR3: TGTGCCAGCAGTCTAGACAGGGAGAATCAGCCCCAGCATTTT. Residues: CASSLDRENQPQHF.